The 25 T cell receptor beta chains given below trace back to one sample, sequenced in a study of blood T cell repertoires in COVID-19. Measured with immunoSEQ multiplex PCR; TCRdb has only the in-frame clones, and not every one. The table lists fewer than 30,000 clones, about 94% of them singletons, with about 4% in the top ten. Material for sequencing was peripheral blood. The source of these receptors is a human donor with active COVID-19. The donor label of this sample is uncertain.

This chain uses TRBV5-4 with TRBJ2-7; D ambiguous. The CDR3 runs to 13 residues. Germline assignment: CDR1 SGHNT and CDR2 YYREEE (reference sequence). V lost 0 bases and J 1 base, leaving 5 bases between the germline ends. This CDR3 is CASSLAQSYEQYF. In nucleotides, the CDR3 is TGTGCCAGCAGCTTGGCCCAGTCCTACGAGCAGTACTTC.

This chain links TRBV5-1 with TRBJ2-5; 10 nucleotides match TRBD1. After removal of 3 bases from V and 5 bases from J, the junction contained 7 bases not matched to a gene. This CDR3 spans 15 amino acids. Germline V gene lookup returns CDR1 SGHRS and CDR2 YFSETQ. The chain's CDR3 is CASSSGQGVWETQYF. CDR3 sequence (DNA): TGCGCCAGCAGCTCTGGACAGGGGGTATGGGAGACCCAGTACTTC.

This chain uses TRBV4-1 with TRBJ2-3; maybe TRBD2 (6 bases). V lost 6 bases to trimming and J lost 2 bases, with 9 bases between them. Germline values: CDR1 MGHRA, CDR2 YSYEKL. The CDR3 extends over 13 amino acids. The CDR3 DNA follows: TGCGCCAGCAGAGGACTATCCACAGATACGCAGTATTTT. This sequence encodes CASRGLSTDTQYF.

This chain joins TRBV11-3 and TRBJ2-7, with D perhaps TRBD1 (6 bases). V was shortened by 5 bases and J by 5 bases, with 19 bases between the two germline ends. Germline CDR1 SGHNT, CDR2 YENEEA. The length of the CDR3 is 15 residues. In nucleotides, the CDR3 is TGTGCCAGCAGCGCAGGGGCCGAAAGAGGGGACGAGCAGTACTTC. Translating gives CASSAGAERGDEQYF.

Notes on this clone: The sample has other DNA sequences that encode this CDR3 too. This rearrangement joins TRBV2 to TRBJ2-7, with D perhaps TRBD2 (5 bases). V shed 3 bases and J shed 3 bases, with 18 bases lying between them. In germline, CDR1 is SNHLY, CDR2 FYNNEI. This CDR3 contains 16 residues. The CDR3 DNA reads TGTGCCAGCAGTGAGCCCCTAGCAGGAGCGATCTACGAGCAGTACTTC. Translation: CASSEPLAGAIYEQYF.

This clone was detected only once. This chain joins TRBV5-1 and TRBJ2-7; weak D call: TRBD1 (6 bases). Germline V gene sequence: CDR1 SGHRS, CDR2 YFSETQ. The ends were cut back, 4 bases at V and 2 bases at J, with 10 bases in the middle. This CDR3 is 13 amino acids long. The CDR3 DNA reads TGCGCCAGCAGCCCGGGACAAACCTACGAGCAGTACTTC. This translates into CASSPGQTYEQYF.

V is TRBV18 and J is TRBJ2-1; D gene unclear. Between the trimmed V and J ends, which lost 5 bases and 9 bases, there was a span of 8 bases. Germline V gives CDR1 KGHSH, CDR2 LQKENI. The CDR3 is 11 amino acids. Written as DNA, the CDR3 is TGTGCCAGCTCAACCAAGAGTGAGCAGTTCTTC. Its protein product is CASSTKSEQFF.

The chain links TRBV2 to TRBJ2-1; 9 bases match TRBD2. J was trimmed by 4 bases and V by 5 bases; bases with no gene match: 3. Germline-derived CDR1 and CDR2 are SNHLY and FYNNEI. The CDR3 has 14 residues. The CDR3 loop reads CASSPLAGYNEQFF. CDR3 bases: TGTGCCAGCAGTCCCCTAGCGGGATACAATGAGCAGTTCTTC.

V is TRBV30 and J is TRBJ2-2; TRBD1 agrees at 7 bases. This CDR3 is built from 13 residues. CDR1 and CDR2 from the germline V gene are GTSNPN and SVGIG (reference sequence). V was clipped by 3 bases and J by 4 bases; unmatched bases: 2. CDR3 DNA: TGTGCCTGGAGGACAGGGAGCACCGGGGAGCTGTTTTTT. This codes for CAWRTGSTGELFF.

Here the CDR3 reads CAIRELGNEQFF. The CDR3 DNA reads TGTGCCATCAGGGAACTAGGCAATGAGCAGTTCTTC. The chain is built from TRBV10-3 and TRBJ2-1, with TRBD2 as a possible D gene (5 bases). The CDR3 extends over 12 amino acids. Germline CDR1 is ENHRY and CDR2 is SYGVKD. V was trimmed by 6 bases and J by 6 bases, leaving 9 bases between them.

The V gene is TRBV10-3, the J gene TRBJ1-3; tentative D call: TRBD1 (5 bases). Trimming took off 6 bases at V and 3 bases at J, with 12 bases between the two ends. Germline assignment: CDR1 ENHRY and CDR2 SYGVKD. The CDR3 totals 14 residues. CDR3 bases: TGTGCCATCAGGACGACAGTGTATGGAAACACCATATATTTT. Amino acids: CAIRTTVYGNTIYF.

In its sample, this clone was seen once. The chain is built from TRBV2 and TRBJ2-5; D gene unclear. The V end was cut by 6 bases, the J end by 0 bases, with 17 bases between. Looked up from germline, CDR1 is SNHLY and CDR2 is FYNNEI. The CDR3 loop spans 16 amino acids. CDR3 DNA sequence: TGTGCCAGCAGCCCCCTAGGTACGGTTCACCAAGAGACCCAGTACTTC. It codes for CASSPLGTVHQETQYF.

The rearrangement uses TRBV25-1 and TRBJ2-1, with D tentatively TRBD1 (6 bases). Trimming left V 2 bases short and J 8 bases short, with 19 bases between. CDR1 and CDR2 from the germline V gene are MGHDK and SYGVNS. This CDR3 is 16 amino acids long. The CDR3 DNA sequence: TGTGCCAGCAGTGAAAAGAGGGGGATGGGCTTGGATGAGCAGTTCTTC. Amino acid sequence: CASSEKRGMGLDEQFF.

The chain couples TRBV6-5 to TRBJ2-7; tentatively, D is TRBD2 (6 bases). Trimming took 0 bases from V and 3 from J, leaving 12 bases between them. This CDR3 contains 15 residues. Germline-derived CDR1 and CDR2 are MNHEY and SVGAGI. CDR3 sequence: CASSYSFRGIYEQYF. DNA for the CDR3: TGTGCCAGCAGTTACTCGTTTCGGGGGATCTACGAGCAGTACTTC.

This rearrangement joins TRBV14 to TRBJ2-5, with D perhaps matching TRBD2 (6 bases). The germline V gene has CDR1 SGHDN and CDR2 FVKESK. V lost 2 bases to trimming and J lost 4 bases, with 11 bases between them. The length of the CDR3 is 14 residues. The CDR3 loop reads CASSQRGGRETQYF. The CDR3, as DNA: TGTGCCAGCAGCCAACGGGGAGGTAGAGAGACCCAGTACTTC.

This sequence joins TRBV19 and TRBJ1-6; 8 bases line up with TRBD1. V dropped 3 bases and J dropped 10; count of bases not matched to a gene: 8. There are 15 residues in the CDR3. The V gene's germline CDR1 is LNHDA and CDR2 SQIVND (reference sequence). The CDR3 spells CASSMGQGAWSPLHF. Written as DNA, the CDR3 is TGTGCCAGTAGTATGGGTCAGGGGGCTTGGTCACCCCTCCACTTT.

The gene calls are TRBV7-8 and TRBJ2-7, with TRBD1 as a possible D gene (5 bases). Trimming pared 1 base from V and 4 bases from J, leaving 8 bases between. This CDR3 has 13 amino acids. Per the germline V gene, CDR1 is SGHVS and CDR2 is FQNEAQ. Here the CDR3 DNA reads TGTGCCAGCAGCTTAGTTGCAGGGTACGAGCAGTACTTC. This translates into CASSLVAGYEQYF.

The chain carries TRBV19 and TRBJ1-1; D unresolved. Germline CDR1 and CDR2: LNHDA and SQIVND (reference sequence). With 2 bases removed from V and 0 bases from J, the gap between germline ends came to 10 bases. The CDR3 loop spans 15 amino acids. CDR3 loop: CASSIYGRLNTEAFF. CDR3 bases: TGTGCCAGTAGTATATATGGCAGGTTGAACACTGAAGCTTTCTTT.

This clone came up once. The chain links TRBV19 to TRBJ2-7, with 7 bases lining up with TRBD2. With V trimmed by 4 bases and J by 3 bases, 6 bases remained unmatched. Germline V gene data show CDR1 as LNHDA and CDR2 as SQIVND (reference sequence). The CDR3 totals 14 residues. CDR3 coding DNA: TGTGCCAGTAGTAAGAGCGGGAACTACTACGAGCAGTACTTC. Its translation is CASSKSGNYYEQYF.

The V gene is TRBV19, the J gene TRBJ1-1; D gene unclear. This CDR3 contains 13 residues. Germline V gene lookup returns CDR1 LNHDA and CDR2 SQIVND (reference sequence). V lost 2 bases to trimming and J lost 3 bases, with 7 bases between them. The CDR3 nucleotides read TGTGCCAGTAGTATAAAACGGGACACTGAAGCTTTCTTT. Protein sequence: CASSIKRDTEAFF.

V usage is TRBV29-1 and J usage is TRBJ1-1, with a weak D call TRBD1 (5 bases). The CDR3 is 14 amino acids. The germline CDR1 and CDR2 sequences are SQVTM and ANQGSEA. Deletions cut 0 bases from V and 1 base from J, with 9 bases between. The CDR3 DNA reads TGCAGCGTTGAAGATTGGCAGGGGAACACTGAAGCTTTCTTT. Its protein product is CSVEDWQGNTEAFF.

The V gene is TRBV18, the J gene TRBJ2-1; D is perhaps TRBD1 (6 bases). Germline CDR1 and CDR2: KGHSH and LQKENI. The CDR3 consists of 13 residues. V shed 6 bases and J shed 5 bases, with 11 bases lying between them. For the CDR3, the DNA is TGTGCCAGCTCTTGGGGACAAGACAATGAGCAGTTCTTC. Its protein product is CASSWGQDNEQFF.

The chain has TRBV7-9 and TRBJ1-6; 8 bases map to TRBD1. J lost 13 bases, V lost 5 bases, and 13 bases had no gene match. The CDR3 is 15 amino acids. Germline V gene data show CDR1 as SEHNR and CDR2 as FQNEAQ (reference sequence). CDR3 loop: CASSDLDRVINPLHF. The CDR3 DNA is TGTGCCAGCAGCGACCTGGACAGGGTAATAAACCCCCTCCACTTT.

The CDR3 bases are TGTGCCAGCTCACAGGGTAACTATGGCTACACCTTC. Translating it yields CASSQGNYGYTF. The V and J genes are TRBV6-5 and TRBJ1-2, with D possibly being TRBD1 (6 bases). The germline V and J ends were trimmed by 8 bases and 1 base, with 8 bases remaining between them. The CDR3 spans 12 residues. In germline, CDR1 is MNHEY, CDR2 SVGAGI.

This clone has just a few counts. This rearrangement joins TRBV2 to TRBJ1-5; no clear D gene. The CDR3 has 13 amino acids. CDR1 is SNHLY, CDR2 FYNNEI, per germline. V shed 1 base and J shed 4 bases, with 5 bases lying between them. The CDR3 loop is CASSEGTNQPQHF. CDR3 nucleotides: TGTGCCAGCAGTGAAGGCACAAATCAGCCCCAGCATTTT.